This T cell receptor beta chain is from a study of CD8+CD57+ T cells in acquired aplastic anemia. Study-wide results and caveats: Patients and controls turned out to have roughly 31 CD8+ CDR3 sequences in common.

CDR3 length: 12 amino acids. The V gene's germline CDR1 is SGHDN and CDR2 FVKESK. TCR beta VDJ and CDR3 profiles were obtained from a genomic DNA template. TCRdb re-called the reads through MiXCR, storing one row per CDR3 protein. The repertoire has about 180,000 distinct CDR3 sequences, more than 45% of them found once; the top ten carry more than 0.85%. Only patients with CD8+CD57+ cell expansion on flow cytometry were chosen for sequencing. About this clonotype itself: Antigen unknown. At one end, the junction sequence differs from germline, possibly due to a read error.

The sequenced material came from sorted CD4+, CD8+, or CD8+CD57+ T cells (not recorded which) from PBMCs. The chain carries TRBV14 and TRBJ2-7; no reliable D call. This clonotype was sampled from a human donor with aplastic anemia. The CDR3 nucleotides are TGTGCCAGCAGCCATTCATACGGAGCGACCCTTTTC. It translates to CASSHSYGATLF.